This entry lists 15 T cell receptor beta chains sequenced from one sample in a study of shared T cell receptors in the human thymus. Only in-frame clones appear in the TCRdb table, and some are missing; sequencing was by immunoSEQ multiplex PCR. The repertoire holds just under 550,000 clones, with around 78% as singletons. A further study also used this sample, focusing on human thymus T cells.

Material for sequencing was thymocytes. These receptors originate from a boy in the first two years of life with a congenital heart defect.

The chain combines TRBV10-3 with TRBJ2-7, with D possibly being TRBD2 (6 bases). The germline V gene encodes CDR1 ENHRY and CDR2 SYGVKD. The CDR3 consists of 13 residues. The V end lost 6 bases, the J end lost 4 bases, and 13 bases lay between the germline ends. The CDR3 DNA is TGTGCCATCAGGGCCTCGCGGGGATACGAGCAGTACTTC. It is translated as CAIRASRGYEQYF.

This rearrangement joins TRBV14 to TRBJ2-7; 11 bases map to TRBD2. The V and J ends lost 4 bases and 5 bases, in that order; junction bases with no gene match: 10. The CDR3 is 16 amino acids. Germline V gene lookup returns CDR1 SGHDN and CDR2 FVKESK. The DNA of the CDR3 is TGTGCCAGCAGCCGATTAACTAGCGGGGGCACGGACGAGCAGTACTTC. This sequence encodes CASSRLTSGGTDEQYF.

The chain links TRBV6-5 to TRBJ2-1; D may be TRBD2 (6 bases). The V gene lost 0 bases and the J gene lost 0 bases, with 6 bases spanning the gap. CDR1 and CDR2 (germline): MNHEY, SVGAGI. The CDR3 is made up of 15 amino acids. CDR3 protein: CASSYSGGSYNEQFF. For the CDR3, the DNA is TGTGCCAGCAGTTACTCGGGGGGCTCCTACAATGAGCAGTTCTTC.

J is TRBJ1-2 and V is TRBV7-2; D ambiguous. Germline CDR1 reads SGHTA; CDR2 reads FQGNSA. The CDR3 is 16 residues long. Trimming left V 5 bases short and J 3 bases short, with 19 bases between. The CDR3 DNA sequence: TGTGCCAGCAGCGATGGAGGCCGGGCGGGCGACTATGGCTACACCTTC. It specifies CASSDGGRAGDYGYTF.

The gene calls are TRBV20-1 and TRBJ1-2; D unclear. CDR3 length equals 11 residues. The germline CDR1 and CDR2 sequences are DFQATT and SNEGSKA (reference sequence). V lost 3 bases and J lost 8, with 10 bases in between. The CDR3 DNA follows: TGCAGTGCTAGTTCCCCGACAGGCTACACCTTC. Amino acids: CSASSPTGYTF.

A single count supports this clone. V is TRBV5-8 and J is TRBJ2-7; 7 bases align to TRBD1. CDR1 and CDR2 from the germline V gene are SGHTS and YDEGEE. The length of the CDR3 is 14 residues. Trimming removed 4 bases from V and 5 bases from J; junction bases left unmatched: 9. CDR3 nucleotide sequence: TGTGCCAGCAGCCCGGCAGGGGGACCCCACGAGCAGTACTTC. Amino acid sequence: CASSPAGGPHEQYF. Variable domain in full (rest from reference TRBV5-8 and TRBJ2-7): EAGVTQSPTHLIKTRGQQATLRCSPISGHTSVYWYQQALGLGLQFLLWYDEGEERNRGNFPPRFSGRQFPNYSSELNVNALELEDSALYLCASSPAGGPHEQYFGPGTRLTVT.

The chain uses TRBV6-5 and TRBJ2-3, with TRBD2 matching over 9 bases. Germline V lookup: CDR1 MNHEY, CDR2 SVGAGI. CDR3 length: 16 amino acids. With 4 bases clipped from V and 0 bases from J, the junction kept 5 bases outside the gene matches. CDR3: CASSSPLAGSTDTQYF. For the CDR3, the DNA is TGTGCCAGCAGTTCCCCTCTAGCGGGAAGCACAGATACGCAGTATTTT.

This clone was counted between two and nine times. CDR3 sequence: CASREKSGTYNEQFF. CDR3 coding DNA: TGTGCCAGCAGGGAAAAAAGCGGGACCTACAATGAGCAGTTCTTC. The chain combines TRBV27 with TRBJ2-1, with 7 bases fitting TRBD2. The trim removed 6 bases at V and 2 bases at J, leaving 7 bases unmatched. The CDR3 has 15 amino acids. Germline V lookup: CDR1 MNHEY, CDR2 SMNVEV (reference sequence).

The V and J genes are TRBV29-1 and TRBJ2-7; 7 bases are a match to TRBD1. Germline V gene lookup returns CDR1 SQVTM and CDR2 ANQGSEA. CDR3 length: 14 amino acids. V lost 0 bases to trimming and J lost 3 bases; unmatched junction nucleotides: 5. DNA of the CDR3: TGCAGCGTTGAAGATTCAGCAGGGGGCTACGAGCAGTACTTC. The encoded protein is CSVEDSAGGYEQYF.

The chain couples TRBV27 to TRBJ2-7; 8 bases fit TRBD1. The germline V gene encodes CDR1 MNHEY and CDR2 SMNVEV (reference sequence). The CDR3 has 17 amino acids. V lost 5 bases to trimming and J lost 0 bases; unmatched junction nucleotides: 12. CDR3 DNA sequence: TGTGCCAGCAGTGTGAGGACAGGGCCCTCTCCCTCCTACGAGCAGTACTTC. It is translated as CASSVRTGPSPSYEQYF.

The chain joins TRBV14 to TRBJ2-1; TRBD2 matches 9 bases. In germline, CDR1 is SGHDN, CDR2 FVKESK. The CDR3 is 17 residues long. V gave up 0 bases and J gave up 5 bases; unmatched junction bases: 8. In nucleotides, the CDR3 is TGTGCCAGCAGCCAAGATATCGGACTAGCGTACCACAATGAGCAGTTCTTC. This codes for CASSQDIGLAYHNEQFF.

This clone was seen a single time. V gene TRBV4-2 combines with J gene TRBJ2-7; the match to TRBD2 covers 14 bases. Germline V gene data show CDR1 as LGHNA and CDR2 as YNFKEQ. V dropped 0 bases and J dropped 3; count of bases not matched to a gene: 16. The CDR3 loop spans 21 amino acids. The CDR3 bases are TGTGCCAGCAGCCAAGAACGGGGGGCCAGGACTAGCGGGAGGCACCACTACGAGCAGTACTTC. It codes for CASSQERGARTSGRHHYEQYF.

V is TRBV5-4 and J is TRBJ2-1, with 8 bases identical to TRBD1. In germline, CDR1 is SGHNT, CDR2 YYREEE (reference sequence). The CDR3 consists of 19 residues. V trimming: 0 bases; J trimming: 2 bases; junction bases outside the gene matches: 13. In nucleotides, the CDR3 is TGTGCCAGCAGCTTGGAACAGGGGGTGGAGGGCGGGACCTACAATGAGCAGTTCTTC. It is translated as CASSLEQGVEGGTYNEQFF.

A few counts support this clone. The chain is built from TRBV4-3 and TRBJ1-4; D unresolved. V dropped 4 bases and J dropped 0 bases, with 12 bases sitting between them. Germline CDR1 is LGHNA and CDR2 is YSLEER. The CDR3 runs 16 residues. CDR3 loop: CASSREHTTTNEKLFF. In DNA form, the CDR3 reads TGCGCCAGCAGCCGAGAACACACGACAACTAATGAAAAACTGTTTTTT.

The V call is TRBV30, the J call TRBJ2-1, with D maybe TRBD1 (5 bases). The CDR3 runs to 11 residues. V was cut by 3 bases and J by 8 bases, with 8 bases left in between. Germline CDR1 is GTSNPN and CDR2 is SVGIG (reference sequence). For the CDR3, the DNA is TGTGCCTGGAGGGCCAGGGATGAGCAGTTCTTC. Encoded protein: CAWRARDEQFF.